A single sample is the source of the 10 T cell receptor beta chains below, sequenced in a study of identical twins (dated by TCRdb to about 2016). The method was 5' RACE. Sequencing was carried out with an Illumina HiSeq 2000. Through fastp at Q25 and MiXCR, TCRdb rebuilt clones from the public reads, retaining in-frame beta chains. CDR3 protein duplicates are merged, each entry listing the most common genes and DNA. A total of approximately 670,000 distinct CDR3 sequences appear in this sample, around 6% of them only once. The ten largest clones take up under 2% of the sample. Sequences were obtained from naive T cells sorted from blood. The cell subset or site label, as the study defines it: cells isolated with a human naive T-cell isolation kit. These receptors all come from a young man in good health.

This clonotype occurred many times. This chain joins TRBV5-7 and TRBJ2-7; D may be TRBD1 (6 bases). TRBV5-7 is an ORF, with its function uncertain. This CDR3 spans 11 amino acids. The germline V and J ends were trimmed by 9 bases and 3 bases, with 10 bases remaining between them. CDR3 DNA sequence: TGTGCCATCAAGGGGGTCTACGAGCAGTACGTC. Amino acids: CAIKGVYEQYV.

This clonotype was counted many times. The chain recombines TRBV12-3 or TRBV12-4 with TRBJ2-4, with D perhaps TRBD2 (5 bases). The CDR3 totals 15 residues. Deletions cut 5 bases from V and 1 base from J, with 12 bases between. The CDR3, as DNA: TGTGCCAGCAGTCCCCGCGGGCAGGCCAAAAACATTCAGTACTTC. Translated, it gives CASSPRGQAKNIQYF.

The table lists this clonotype with many counts. The rearrangement uses TRBV20-1 and TRBJ1-6; TRBD1 might be the D (6 bases). CDR1 and CDR2 (germline): DFQATT, SNEGSKA (reference sequence). CDR3 length equals 12 residues. V dropped 6 bases and J dropped 8 bases, with 11 bases sitting between them. Written as DNA, the CDR3 is TGCAGTGCCGCAAAGGGGGATTCACCCCTCCACTTT. Residues: CSAAKGDSPLHF.

The chain recombines TRBV12-3 or TRBV12-4 with TRBJ2-1; D could derive from TRBD1 or TRBD2 (5 bases each). The V end lost 5 bases, the J end lost 0 bases, and 11 bases lay between the germline ends. This CDR3 contains 15 residues. CDR3 amino acids: CASSRDVGSYNEQFF. CDR3 DNA: TGTGCCAGCAGTAGGGACGTCGGCTCCTACAATGAGCAGTTCTTC.

The chain recombines TRBV21-1 with TRBJ2-7; the table's D gene call, TRBD1, was not cross checked with the DNA. TRBV21-1 is a pseudogene locus. The CDR3 sequence is 15 residues long. CDR3 loop: CASSKGGQPNYEQYV. The CDR3 nucleotides read TGTGCCAGCAGCAAAGGCGGACAGCCCAACTACGAGCAGTACGTC.

The sample holds many counts of this clonotype. The chain is built from TRBV9 and TRBJ1-1; D unresolved. CDR1 is SGDLS and CDR2 is YYNGEE in the germline V gene. This CDR3 is built from 13 residues. Trimming pared 3 bases from V and 10 bases from J, leaving 16 bases between. The CDR3 loop reads CASSAGLDKGAFF. The DNA of the CDR3 is TGTGCCAGCAGCGCCGGACTGGATAAGGGAGCTTTCTTT.

This clonotype was seen many times. The chain is built from TRBV6-1 and TRBJ2-2, with 8 nucleotides matching TRBD1. V lost 8 bases to trimming and J lost 7 bases; unmatched junction nucleotides: 9. The CDR3 has 14 amino acids. Looked up from germline, CDR1 is MNHNS and CDR2 is SASEGT. CDR3 bases: TGTGCCAGCGGCGGGCAGGGGGCGAACGGGGAGCTGTTTTTT. Residues: CASGGQGANGELFF.

This clonotype has ten or more counts. The chain uses TRBV12-3 or TRBV12-4 and TRBJ2-1, with no clear D. Deletions cut 1 base from V and 8 bases from J, with 9 bases between. This CDR3 contains 13 residues. Here the CDR3 reads CASSLDRFDEQFF. The CDR3 nucleotides read TGTGCCAGCAGTTTAGATCGGTTCGATGAGCAGTTCTTC.

The V and J genes are TRBV5-1 and TRBJ1-1, with 7 bases that match TRBD1. Germline trimming cut 1 base from V and 2 bases from J; bases unmatched to any gene: 11. The germline gives CDR1 SGHRS, CDR2 YFSETQ. The CDR3 runs to 17 residues. The CDR3 is CASSLQGGALFNTEAFF. CDR3 DNA sequence: TGCGCCAGCAGCTTGCAGGGGGGGGCTCTCTTTAACACTGAAGCTTTCTTT.

The J gene is TRBJ2-3, the V gene TRBV29-1; D is uncertain. The CDR3 runs to 12 residues. V lost 4 bases and J lost 0, with 5 bases in between. The germline gives CDR1 SQVTM, CDR2 ANQGSEA. CDR3 DNA: TGCAGCGTTGTAATTAGCACAGATACGCAGTATTTT. Amino acid sequence: CSVVISTDTQYF.